This record covers a single T cell receptor (beta chain). Profiled with immunoSEQ multiplex PCR; TCRdb holds only in-frame clones, not every one. The table has tens of thousands of clones, approximately 80% seen once; the top ten hold 4% to 5%. This specimen comes from a study of OX40 agonist ivuxolimab in advanced cancers. Trimming removed 7 bases from V and 5 bases from J, with 17 bases in between. The V gene's germline CDR1 is SEHNR and CDR2 FQNEAQ (reference sequence). The CDR3 has 15 residues. Sequences were derived from CD4+ or CD8+ T cells sorted from blood, sampled in a trial of the OX40 agonist ivuxolimab. V and J are TRBV7-9 and TRBJ2-2; D perhaps matches TRBD2 (5 bases). The clonotype was recovered from an adult with an advanced solid tumor such as melanoma, head and neck, liver or kidney cancer. DNA for the CDR3: TGTGCCAGCAAGTCTCGGCTAGCAAGTACCGGGGAGCTGTTTTTT. Its protein product is CASKSRLASTGELFF.